Presented here are 7 T cell receptor beta chains from one specimen sequenced in a study of blood T cells in healthy people across ages. Through a sample-barcoded 5' primer and a J-beta primer mix, a second PCR was run for about 6 to 12 cycles. TCRdb reprocessed the 5' RACE reads via MiXCR and lists one record per CDR3 protein. The repertoire has hundreds of thousands of distinct CDR3 sequences, 20% to 25% of them found once; the top ten carry approximately 3.7%. Source material: blood. These receptors originate from a man aged 70-80 years in good health.

The chain uses TRBV19 and TRBJ1-4; TRBD1 is a possible D gene (6 bases). Germline CDR1 is LNHDA and CDR2 is SQIVND (reference sequence). This CDR3 is built from 14 residues. Trimming removed 6 bases at V and 7 bases at J, with 15 bases between. DNA of the CDR3: TGTGCCAGTAGCCAGGGGCGAGGTGGTGAAAAACTGTTTTTT. It encodes CASSQGRGGEKLFF.

The chain joins TRBV6-6 to TRBJ1-4; D may be TRBD1 (5 bases). Trimming shortened V by 6 bases and J by 7 bases, and 15 bases separated the two germline ends. CDR1 is MNHNY and CDR2 is SVGAGI in the germline V gene (reference sequence). There are 14 residues in the CDR3. The CDR3, as DNA: TGTGCCAGCAGCTCGGGGGGGGTAGGTGAAAAACTGTTTTTT. Translating gives CASSSGGVGEKLFF.

The chain joins TRBV20-1 to TRBJ2-3; D is undetermined. The V and J ends lost 0 bases and 0 bases respectively, with 10 bases between them. The CDR3 extends over 15 amino acids. Germline CDR1 is DFQATT and CDR2 is SNEGSKA (reference sequence). The DNA for the CDR3 is TGCAGTGCTAGAGACCCCCGAACTAGCACAGATACGCAGTATTTT. Encoded protein: CSARDPRTSTDTQYF.

The table lists this clonotype with a few counts. This chain uses TRBV10-3 with TRBJ2-7; D is uncertain. Trimming cost V 10 bases and J 3 bases, with 13 bases left between them. Germline-derived CDR1 and CDR2 are ENHRY and SYGVKD. The CDR3 spans 12 residues. The chain's CDR3 is CATGQEGYEQYF. The CDR3, as DNA: TGTGCCACAGGCCAAGAAGGCTACGAGCAGTACTTC.

The V gene is TRBV5-1, the J gene TRBJ2-7, with 7 bases identical to TRBD1. The length of the CDR3 is 15 residues. J gave up 3 bases and V 6 bases, and 12 bases lay outside the gene matches. In germline, CDR1 is SGHRS, CDR2 YFSETQ. Written as DNA, the CDR3 is TGCGCCAGCAACTTCGGACAGGTCCAACTCTACGAGCAGTACTTC. Its protein is CASNFGQVQLYEQYF. Together with reference TRBV5-1 and TRBJ2-7, the CDR3 gives the full variable domain: KAGVTQTPRYLIKTRGQQVTLSCSPISGHRSVSWYQQTPGQGLQFLFEYFSETQRNKGNFPGRFSGRQFSNSRSEMNVSTLELGDSALYLCASNFGQVQLYEQYFGPGTRLTVT.

This chain uses TRBV20-1 with TRBJ2-5; maybe TRBD1 (6 bases). The end of the DNA fits TRBJ2-7 better, so the J call may be wrong. Germline V gene sequence: CDR1 DFQATT, CDR2 SNEGSKA (reference sequence). The CDR3 is 13 amino acids. CDR3 DNA: TGCAGTGTTGCCCGGACAGTGATCTACGAGCAGTACTTC. It specifies CSVARTVIYEQYF.

This clonotype was recorded a few times. The chain employs TRBV6-5 and TRBJ2-3; 7 bases align to TRBD2. The CDR3 is 13 residues long. The trim removed 6 bases at V and 3 bases at J, leaving 3 bases unmatched. In germline, CDR1 is MNHEY, CDR2 SVGAGI. The CDR3 sequence: CASRLLATDTQYF. Written as DNA, the CDR3 is TGTGCCAGCAGATTACTAGCGACAGATACGCAGTATTTT.